The clone carrying this TCR beta chain came up a few times. Generated by immunoSEQ multiplex PCR, the TCRdb table keeps only in-frame clones and is missing some. The sample has about 84,000 clones; approximately 93% are singletons. The germline gives CDR1 MDHEN, CDR2 SYDVKM. V was clipped by 10 bases and J by 5 bases, with 12 bases between them. There are 12 residues in the CDR3. This record comes from a study of T cell changes during pregnancy in multiple sclerosis. Here the sequenced sample was peripheral blood, taken in the second trimester of pregnancy. The source is a female donor in good health, enrolled as a control in a pregnancy study. The chain has TRBV28 and TRBJ1-5; D gene uncertain. CDR3 loop: CATNQRDQPQHF. CDR3 nucleotide sequence: TGTGCCACCAACCAGAGGGATCAGCCCCAGCATTTT. The whole variable domain, remainder taken from reference TRBV28 and TRBJ1-5, is DVKVTQSSRYLVKRTGEKVFLECVQDMDHENMFWYRQDPGLGLRLIYFSYDVKMKEKGDIPEGYSVSREKKERFSLILESASTNQTSMYLCATNQRDQPQHFGDGTRLSIL.